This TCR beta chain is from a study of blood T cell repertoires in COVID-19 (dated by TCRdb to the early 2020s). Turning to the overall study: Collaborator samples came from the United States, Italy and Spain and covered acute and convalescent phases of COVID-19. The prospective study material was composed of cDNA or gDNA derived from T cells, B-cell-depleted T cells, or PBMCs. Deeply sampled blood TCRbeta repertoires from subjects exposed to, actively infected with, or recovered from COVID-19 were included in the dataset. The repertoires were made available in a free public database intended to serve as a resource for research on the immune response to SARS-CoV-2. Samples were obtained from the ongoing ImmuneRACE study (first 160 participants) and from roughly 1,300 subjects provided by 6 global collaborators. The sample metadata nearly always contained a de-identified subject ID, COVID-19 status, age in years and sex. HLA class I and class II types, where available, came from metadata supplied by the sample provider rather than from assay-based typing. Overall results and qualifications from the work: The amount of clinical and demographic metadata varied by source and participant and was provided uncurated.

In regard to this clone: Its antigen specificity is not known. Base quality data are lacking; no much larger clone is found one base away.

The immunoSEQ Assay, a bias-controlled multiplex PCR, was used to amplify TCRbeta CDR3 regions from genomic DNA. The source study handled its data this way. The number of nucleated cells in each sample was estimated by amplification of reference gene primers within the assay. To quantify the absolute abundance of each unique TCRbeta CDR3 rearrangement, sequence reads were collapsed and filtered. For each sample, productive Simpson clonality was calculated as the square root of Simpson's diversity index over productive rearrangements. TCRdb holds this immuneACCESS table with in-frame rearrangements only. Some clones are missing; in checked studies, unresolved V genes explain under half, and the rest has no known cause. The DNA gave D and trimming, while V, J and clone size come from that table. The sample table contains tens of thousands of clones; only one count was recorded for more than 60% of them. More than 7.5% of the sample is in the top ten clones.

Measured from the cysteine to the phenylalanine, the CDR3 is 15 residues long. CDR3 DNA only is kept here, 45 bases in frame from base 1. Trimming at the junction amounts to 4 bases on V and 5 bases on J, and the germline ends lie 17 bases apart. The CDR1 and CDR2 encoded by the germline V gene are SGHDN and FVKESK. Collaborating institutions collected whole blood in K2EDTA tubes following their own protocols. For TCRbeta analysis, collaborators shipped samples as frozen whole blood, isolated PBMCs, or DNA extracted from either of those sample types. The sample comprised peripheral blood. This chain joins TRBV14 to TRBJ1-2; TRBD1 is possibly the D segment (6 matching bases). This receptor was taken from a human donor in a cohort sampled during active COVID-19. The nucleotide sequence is TGTGCCAGCAGCCGCGGAACCCTTCAGGGGTATGGCTACACCTTC. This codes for CASSRGTLQGYGYTF. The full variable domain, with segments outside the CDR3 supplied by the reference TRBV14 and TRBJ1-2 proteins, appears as EAGVTQFPSHSVIEKGQTVTLRCDPISGHDNLYWYRRVMGKEIKFLLHFVKESKQDESGMPNNRFLAERTGGTYSTLKVQPAELEDSGVYFCASSRGTLQGYGYTFGSGTRLTVV.